Included here is one T cell receptor (beta chain) sequence, with context. The data were obtained in a study of patients and donors after allogeneic stem cell transplantation. TCRdb recomputed calls from the RT-PCR reads with MiXCR, one row per CDR3 protein. The data hold about 230,000 distinct CDR3 sequences, with roughly 13% observed a single time. Trimming cost V 2 bases and J 2 bases; bases outside gene matches: 3. From germline, CDR1 is SGHRS and CDR2 YFSETQ. CDR3 length: 14 residues. This sequence was found in a human donor who was either an allogeneic HSCT recipient or a stem cell or donor lymphocyte infusion donor (not recorded which). It is not recorded whose cells these are; they may come from a transplant donor. What was sequenced was blood, either unsorted or a sorted T cell fraction (not recorded which). V is TRBV5-1 and J is TRBJ2-5; 7 nucleotides match TRBD1. CDR3: CASSFGTEQETQYF. The DNA of the CDR3 is TGCGCCAGCAGCTTTGGGACAGAGCAAGAGACCCAGTACTTC.